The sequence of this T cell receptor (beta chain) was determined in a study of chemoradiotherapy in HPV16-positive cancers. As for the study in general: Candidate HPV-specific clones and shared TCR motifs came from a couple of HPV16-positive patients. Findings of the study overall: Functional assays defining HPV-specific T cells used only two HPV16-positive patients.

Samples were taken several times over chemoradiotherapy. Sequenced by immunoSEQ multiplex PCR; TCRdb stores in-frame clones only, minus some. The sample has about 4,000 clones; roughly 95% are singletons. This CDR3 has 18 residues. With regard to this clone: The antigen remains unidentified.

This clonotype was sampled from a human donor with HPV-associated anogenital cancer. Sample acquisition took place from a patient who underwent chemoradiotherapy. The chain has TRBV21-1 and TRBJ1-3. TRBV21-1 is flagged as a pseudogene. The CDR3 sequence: CTSSKPRTGAGSGNTIYF. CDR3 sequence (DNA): TGTACCAGCAGCAAACCACGGACGGGCGCGGGCTCTGGAAACACCATATATTTT.